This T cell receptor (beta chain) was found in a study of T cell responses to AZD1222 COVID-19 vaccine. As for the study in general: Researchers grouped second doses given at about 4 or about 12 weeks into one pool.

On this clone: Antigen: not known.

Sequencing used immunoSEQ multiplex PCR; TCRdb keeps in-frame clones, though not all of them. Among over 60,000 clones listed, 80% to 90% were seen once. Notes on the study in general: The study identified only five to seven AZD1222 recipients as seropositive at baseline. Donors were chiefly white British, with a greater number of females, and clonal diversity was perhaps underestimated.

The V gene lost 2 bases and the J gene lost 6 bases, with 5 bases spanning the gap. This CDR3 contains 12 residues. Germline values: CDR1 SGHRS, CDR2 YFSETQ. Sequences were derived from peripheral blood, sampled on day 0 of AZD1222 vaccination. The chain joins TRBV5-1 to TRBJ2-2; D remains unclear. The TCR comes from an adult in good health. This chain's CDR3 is CASSLGSGELFF. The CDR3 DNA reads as TGCGCCAGCAGCTTAGGATCCGGGGAGCTGTTTTTT.